This T cell receptor beta chain was sequenced for a study of cytomegalovirus exposure and HLA in healthy donors. The CDR3 sequence is 16 residues long. The germline V gene has CDR1 SGHRS and CDR2 YFSETQ. The V and J ends lost 4 bases and 3 bases, in that order; junction bases with no gene match: 9. The PCR made use of 60 Vbeta and 13 Jbeta primers. Clones were sequenced by immunoSEQ multiplex PCR, and TCRdb holds only the in-frame ones, with some missing. This table holds about 110,000 clones, roughly 80% found once. Healthy individuals who donated bone marrow served as the donors. The clonotype comes from a man aged 30-40 years in good health and CMV-seropositive. The chain links TRBV5-1 to TRBJ2-1, with 8 bases matching TRBD1. Sample: PBMCs. Written as DNA, the CDR3 is TGCGCCAGCAGCGAGGTCATAACAGGGGGCTACAATGAGCAGTTCTTC. Its translation: CASSEVITGGYNEQFF.